These 15 T cell receptor beta chains were sequenced from one sample in a study of T cell repertoires in cytomegalovirus infection. A single record per CDR3 protein comes from TCRdb applying MiXCR to the reads. This table holds around 70,000 distinct CDR3 sequences, approximately 30% found once. These receptors' antigens are unknown. Sequencing used CD8+ T cells from cultured PBMCs, obtained from culture after CMV antigen stimulation. The receptor source for this set is a human donor in good health (CMV status not recorded). Some clones in this sample may be carry-over from other donors' samples.

This clonotype was seen repeatedly, ten times or more. The CDR3 coding sequence is TGTGCCAGCAGCTTAGACGCCTACGAGCAGTACTTC. Protein product: CASSLDAYEQYF. The genes are TRBV7-9 and TRBJ2-7, with no clear D. V gave up 1 base and J gave up 2 bases, with 3 bases separating them. The germline V gene encodes CDR1 SEHNR and CDR2 FQNEAQ (reference sequence). The CDR3 length is 12 residues.

This clonotype has ten or more counts. This CDR3 reads CASSLAEYNEQFF. CDR3 coding DNA: TGTGCCAGCAGCTTAGCAGAATACAATGAGCAGTTCTTC. The J gene is TRBJ2-1, the V gene TRBV7-6; D unresolved. Germline CDR1 and CDR2: SGHVS and FNYEAQ. V was shortened by 0 bases and J by 4 bases, with 4 bases between the two germline ends. The CDR3 consists of 13 residues.

The V gene is TRBV9, the J gene TRBJ2-3; TRBD1 or TRBD2 may be the D gene (5 bases each). V lost 0 bases and J 3 bases, leaving 8 bases between the germline ends. CDR1 and CDR2 (germline): SGDLS, YYNGEE. The CDR3 runs 14 residues. CDR3: CASSVGGETDTQYF. DNA for the CDR3: TGTGCCAGCAGCGTAGGAGGGGAGACAGATACGCAGTATTTT.

The rearrangement joins TRBV7-4 to TRBJ2-1; no reliable D call. CDR1 and CDR2 from the germline V gene are SGHVT and SQSDAQ. The CDR3 length is 16 residues. Between the trimmed V and J ends, which lost 3 bases and 3 bases, there was a span of 15 bases. The CDR3 DNA reads as TGTGCCAGCAGCTTGTTTGGCTCAAAGGTCTACAATGAGCAGTTCTTC. This gives the protein CASSLFGSKVYNEQFF.

The chain uses TRBV4-1 and TRBJ2-2; perhaps TRBD2 as D (5 bases). CDR3 size: 17 residues. Per germline, CDR1 MGHRA and CDR2 YSYEKL. The ends were cut back, 0 bases at V and 7 bases at J, with 18 bases in the middle. Here the CDR3 reads CASSQEMVMGEDGELFF. For the CDR3, the DNA is TGCGCCAGCAGCCAAGAGATGGTTATGGGAGAGGACGGGGAGCTGTTTTTT.

The chain has TRBV7-3 and TRBJ2-3, with TRBD2 as a possible D gene (5 bases). Germline CDR1 is SGHTA and CDR2 is FQGTGA. V was pared by 7 bases and J by 4 bases, with 18 bases between. The CDR3 runs 15 residues. The CDR3 nucleotides read TGTGCCAGCATCTCGGACTGGGCCTGGCCAGATACGCAGTATTTT. Translated, it gives CASISDWAWPDTQYF.

The rearrangement uses TRBV12-5 and TRBJ2-5, with 8 bases matching TRBD1. Germline lookup yields CDR1 LGHNT and CDR2 FRNRAP. Losses at the gene ends were 5 bases for V and 1 base for J; bases not matched to a gene: 9. There are 16 residues in the CDR3. The CDR3: CASGGGGTGGQETQYF. CDR3 nucleotides: TGTGCTAGTGGTGGAGGAGGTACAGGGGGCCAAGAGACCCAGTACTTC.

This clonotype was detected only a few times. The V gene is TRBV19, the J gene TRBJ2-2; tentative D call: TRBD1 (5 bases). Per germline, CDR1 LNHDA and CDR2 SQIVND (reference sequence). The CDR3 is made up of 15 amino acids. Between the trimmed V and J ends, which lost 3 bases and 5 bases, there was a span of 13 bases. CDR3 residues: CASSIGQGWTGELFF. The DNA of the CDR3 is TGTGCCAGTAGTATTGGGCAGGGATGGACCGGGGAGCTGTTTTTT.

The chain carries TRBV12-3 or TRBV12-4 and TRBJ1-5; tentative D call: TRBD1 (6 bases). Trimming left V 5 bases short and J 6 bases short, with 14 bases between. There are 14 residues in the CDR3. The CDR3 spells CASSPNTGIQPQHF. In nucleotides, the CDR3 is TGTGCCAGCAGTCCTAATACAGGGATTCAGCCCCAGCATTTT.

The V and J genes are TRBV7-3 and TRBJ1-1; D gene unclear. Germline CDR1 is SGHTA and CDR2 is FQGTGA. V was trimmed by 2 bases and J by 5 bases, leaving 9 bases between them. The CDR3 extends over 13 amino acids. Here the CDR3 DNA reads TGTGCCAGCAGCTTATTCGAGGGAACTGAAGCTTTCTTT. This sequence encodes CASSLFEGTEAFF.

This clonotype was seen a few times. The genes are TRBV11-2 and TRBJ1-4, with D unresolved. Trimming removed 5 bases from V and 8 bases from J, with 15 bases in between. The CDR3 runs to 14 residues. Per germline, CDR1 SGHAT and CDR2 FQNNGV. The CDR3 loop reads CASSPRFSGEKLFF. The CDR3 DNA follows: TGTGCCAGCAGCCCGCGGTTCTCGGGGGAAAAACTGTTTTTT.

This clonotype was detected a few times. The V gene is TRBV20-1, the J gene TRBJ1-1; D is uncertain. CDR3 length equals 13 residues. Germline V gene lookup returns CDR1 DFQATT and CDR2 SNEGSKA (reference sequence). V lost 6 bases, J lost 2 bases, and 13 bases lay in between. The CDR3 loop reads CSAGDLYNTEAFF. DNA of the CDR3: TGCAGTGCCGGGGATTTGTACAACACTGAAGCTTTCTTT.

This clonotype was detected only a few times. V gene TRBV2 combines with J gene TRBJ1-5; D is undetermined. The V and J ends lost 1 base and 6 bases respectively, with 4 bases between them. CDR3 length equals 12 residues. CDR1 SNHLY and CDR2 FYNNEI come from the germline V gene. CDR3 protein: CASSEGGQPQHF. CDR3 DNA sequence: TGTGCCAGCAGTGAAGGGGGTCAGCCCCAGCATTTT.

J is TRBJ1-1 and V is TRBV19; perhaps TRBD1 as D (5 bases). Trimming removed 10 bases at V and 0 bases at J, with 18 bases between. CDR3 length: 15 amino acids. Germline CDR1 and CDR2: LNHDA and SQIVND (reference sequence). The CDR3 sequence: CAISMGGPLNTEAFF. The CDR3, as DNA: TGTGCCATCTCGATGGGGGGTCCTCTGAACACTGAAGCTTTCTTT.

This clonotype has just a few counts. For the CDR3, the DNA is TGTGCCAGCAGCCCTGAAGGGAATGAGCAGTTCTTC. Residues: CASSPEGNEQFF. The V gene is TRBV12-3 or TRBV12-4, the J gene TRBJ2-1, with no clear D. Trimming stripped 6 bases from V and 7 bases from J, with 10 bases between. This CDR3 spans 12 amino acids.